This TCR beta chain was found in a study of blood T cells in healthy people across ages. This clonotype has just a few counts. Alongside a J-beta primer mix, a sample-barcoded 5' primer served in a second PCR lasting about 6 to 11 cycles. MiXCR, run by TCRdb on the 5' RACE reads, gives a single entry per CDR3 protein. The top ten hold 25% to 35% of the sample, which has 700,000 or so distinct CDR3 sequences, about 43% seen once. The authors drew 8 to 10 milliliters of peripheral blood from each donor. Input material: blood. The sequence was obtained from a man older than 75 in good health.

As DNA, the CDR3 is TGTGCCAGCAGCCCACAGCGGGGGCCCCCAAAGCTGTTTTTT. It translates to CASSPQRGPPKLFF. J is TRBJ2-2 and V is TRBV14; TRBD2 agrees at 8 bases. The CDR3 is 14 residues long. The germline CDR1 and CDR2 sequences are SGHDN and FVKESK. Germline trimming cut 4 bases from V and 12 bases from J; bases unmatched to any gene: 10.